This TCR beta chain derives from a study of cytomegalovirus exposure and HLA in healthy donors (dated by TCRdb to 2016 to 2017). Notes on the research overall: An earlier analysis of 587 of the donors reported approximately 260 Gb of sequence data and roughly 120 million unique TCR beta sequences obtained from 150 million to 200 million T cells. Around 330 gigabases of sequencing data and about 92 million unique TCR sequences made up an early release that covered 500 to 700 HLA-typed donors. The genetic ancestry cluster associated with self-reported Caucasian donors included about 81% of the approximately 430 genotyped donors. The study aimed to test whether signatures of past pathogen exposure could be identified by cataloging public T cell receptors. The study used immunosequencing to profile the T cell repertoires of 666 subjects and linked those repertoires to cytomegalovirus serostatus. Along with the approximately 620-subject first cohort, a separate validation cohort of over a hundred different subjects was used. The study combined high-throughput TCR immunosequencing, statistical association of individual TCRs with disease status, and machine learning to predict cytomegalovirus infection status. A later analysis re-examined previously published TCR beta repertoires from about 700 donors and added high-resolution HLA genotyping to investigate patterns of TCR occurrence. Rather than drawing on any new phenotypic data, the later analysis identified candidate immune exposures from TCR beta sequences and the way those sequences occurred across donors. An earlier analysis of approximately 500 of the donors applied high-throughput TCR beta sequencing to assess whether each TCR beta V gene segment acted as functional or pseudogenic. Donor age, sex, ethnicity and CMV serostatus were compiled alongside the repertoire data. Genome-wide SNP genotypes for about three fifths of the roughly 700 donors were used in a later genetic analysis, which treated that subset as a discovery cohort. All discovery cohort repertoires had been generated using a single sequencing platform. Class I and class II HLA loci were covered by the typing at four-digit resolution. Typing coverage differed by locus: A, B, C, DRB1 and DQB1 were typed in roughly 620-640 donors, DQA1 in 522, DPA1 in around 600, and DPB1 in 450 to 490. Roughly five DR-DQ haplotypes were treated as single units for association and clustering because of strong linkage in the cohort. On average, around 200,000 unique TCR beta nucleotide sequences were sequenced per donor among 300 to 500 genotyped donors of the cohort, with roughly 18% of those sequences being non-productive.

The CDR3 sequence holds 13 residues, the cysteine and phenylalanine included. The CDR3 DNA has 39 bases and is translated from base 1. From V the trimming removes 7 bases and from J it removes 5 bases, while the gene matches leave 3 bases of the junction unaccounted for. CDR1 and CDR2 (MNHEY, SMNVEV) derive from the germline V gene (reference sequence). The cohort was made up of roughly 670 healthy bone marrow donors. Cohort members were all nominally healthy when sampled, although unrecorded immune exposures were likely present. The donor tested CMV seronegative, placing the donor among the roughly 340 seronegative members of the cohort. Every donor gave a peripheral blood sample, and the peripheral blood mononuclear cells from that sample were used for TCR beta sequencing. The Qiagen DNeasy Blood Extraction Kit was used to extract genomic DNA from the blood cell samples. General conclusions and limits of the study: Because HLA typing was unavailable for some donors at each locus, only the typed subset was used in association tests. According to a later genetic analysis, donors in an Asian-associated ancestry cluster had fewer N-insertions in productive TCRs than the roughly 700-donor mean. Broadly in line with IMGT annotations, most TCR beta V segments showed up in productive rearrangements about 87% or about 30% of the time in an earlier analysis of a few hundred of the donors. The classifier was reported to diagnose cytomegalovirus status with high specificity and sensitivity in both the original cohort and the validation cohort. Over 15 rarely observed V segments, including chromosome 9 orphons, were excluded from the earlier analysis of a few hundred of the donors because counts were too low. In a later analysis, TCR association rates were found to vary across HLA loci, with the most associated TCRs seen for DRB1 alleles and the fewest for HLA-C alleles. A later analysis associated 15,000 to 20,000 TCR beta sequences with specific HLA alleles at a false discovery rate of 0.05. Assigning TCR associations to individual alleles was difficult when HLA alleles, especially DR and DQ, strongly co-occurred. In vitro tests confirmed that three of the cytomegalovirus-associated TCR beta chains recognize cytomegalovirus antigens. Linkage disequilibrium might explain the correlated functional status among segregating V segments, but an unknown experimental factor could not be excluded. A further reported finding was that TCR beta sequences accurately predicted the HLA-A and HLA-B alleles for most subjects in the first cohort. In a later analysis, several top co-occurrence clusters were reported to appear linked to parvovirus B19, influenza, CMV and Epstein-Barr virus. For the cohort, immune exposure information was limited to CMV serostatus. Most TCR sequences were observed very rarely across donors, whereas some public TCRs were present in many individuals. In a later analysis, HLA-associated TCR beta chains showed more clonal expansion and lower generation probabilities than non-associated chains that were equally common. The authors suggested that the approach could potentially be generalized to other disease states and immunological phenotypes. Presence/absence analyses assumed roughly uniform sequencing depth across donors, an assumption that may not hold. Only TCR beta chains were sequenced in this cohort, and the absence of alpha or paired-chain data limited detectable features. A total of around 150 TCR beta chains were listed by the study as associated with cytomegalovirus. A later analysis found that most CMV-associated TCR beta chains appeared HLA-restricted, with HLA associations seemingly driven largely by CMV exposure. The sequencing pipeline was judged likely to have produced a cluster of highly shared sequence variants as a technical artifact. V-gene and J-gene trimming of TCR beta chains was associated with a missense DCLRE1C variant in a later genetic analysis, and the association was replicated in an independent cohort. Because the 87-base-pair reads could not distinguish some IMGT-functional V segments, including TRBV6-2 and TRBV6-3, those segments were excluded.

The library relied on the immunoSEQ multiplex PCR assay. For the multiplex PCR, a mixture combining 60 forward primers for TCR Vbeta segments and 13 reverse primers for TCR Jbeta segments was used. A multiplex PCR assay on genomic DNA amplified the CDR3 region of rearranged TCR beta genes. The Illumina HiSeq System was used to sequence the amplified TCR beta libraries as 87-base-pair reads. The study's processing was this. A later analysis counted tens of millions of unique TCR beta chains across the 666 repertoires, and around 9.9 million of these chains were shared by at least two donors. A nearest-neighbor algorithm error-corrected the raw reads and collapsed the reads into unique sequences, merging closely related sequences to remove PCR and sequencing errors. To assign V, D and J gene segments, CDR3 sequences were aligned to IMGT reference sequences. For a sequence to be retained, at least a six-nucleotide match to both a V gene segment and a J gene segment was required. Rearrangements were called productive when the CDR3 lacked stop codons and stayed in frame with V and J; all others were non-productive. Following IMGT convention, CDR3 was defined as the stretch from the second conserved V-encoded cysteine up to the conserved J-encoded phenylalanine. The earlier analysis of 500 to 750 of the donors excluded any sequence lacking an unambiguous match to a single V gene segment. An earlier analysis of some 610 of the donors called V segments functional above 56.7% productive rearrangements and segregating when the between-donor standard deviation exceeded 5%. To diagnose cytomegalovirus status from the catalog of TCR beta chain sequences, a statistical classification framework was built. V and J gene assignment, in a later analysis, came from comparing TCR nucleotide sequences with IMGT/GENE-DB human TR gene sequences. The TCRdist pipeline was used in a later analysis to assign CDR3 sequences and most-parsimonious VDJ recombination scenarios. In a later analysis, every TCR beta chain was defined by the combination of its CDR3 amino acid sequence and its V-gene family, and reads without a unique V-gene family were dropped. In a later analysis, fewer than 650 highly shared, low-generation-probability nucleotide sequences were removed to address suspected cross-contamination and a sequencing artifact. In a later analysis, a clonal expansion index was calculated for each public chain from normalized within-repertoire ranks of inferred template counts. A later analysis computed generation probabilities with a VDJ recombination model fitted to out-of-frame rearrangements, and checked the results against IGoR. In a later analysis, hypergeometric tests were used to score TCR-TCR, TCR-HLA and TCR-CMV co-occurrence, with a repertoire-size bias correction applied to TCR pairs. False discovery rates were estimated in a later analysis by permuting HLA or CMV assignments 20 times. In a later analysis, co-occurring TCRs were grouped using DBSCAN, with TCRdist sequence similarity added in when clustering inside HLA-allele-positive subsets. Co-occurrence clustering excluded repertoires with fewer than 30,000 or more than 120,000 public chains, plus five with anomalous nucleotide sharing. TCRdb obtained this table from immuneACCESS and retained in-frame rearrangements with V and J assigned. These tables miss some clones; where compared with another copy, unresolved V genes account for less than half of the shortfall, and the remainder is unexplained. That table is the source of V, J and clone size, and D and trimming were worked out from the DNA. Within this sample are about 120,000 clones, with around 10% of them counted one time only. The ten largest clones capture less than 4% of the sample.

In this sample, this clone turned up many times. Its antigen specificity is not known. No much larger clonotype is one base removed from it; base qualities were not supplied. The source is a man between 25 and 39 years old in good health and CMV-seronegative. Source material: PBMCs. The V gene is TRBV27 and the J gene is TRBJ2-5; the central 11 bases match TRBD1. The bases are TGTGCCAGCACCAGGACAGGGGGCGAGACCCAGTACTTC. Its coded protein is CASTRTGGETQYF.